What follows are 5 T cell receptor delta chains derived from one specimen sequenced in a study of delta chains in infants with herpesvirus infections. TCR cDNA was made from PBMC RNA with gamma- and delta-chain-specific primers. TCRdb made new clone calls on the RT-PCR reads using CATT. The sample lists several hundred delta-chain clones, 50% to 70% occurring once. The sequencing used peripheral blood, collected at time point 4 of longitudinal follow-up. These receptor sequences come from a human donor who was a Ugandan infant, either HIV-exposed or HIV-unexposed (not recorded which).

Comment on this clone: A far larger clone is one nucleotide away, so this likely arose from a read error. V and J are TRDV1 and TRDJ3, with 9 bases that match TRDD3. The V and J ends lost 0 bases and 3 bases, in that order; junction bases with no gene match: 15. The CDR3 has 22 amino acids. Per the germline V gene, CDR1 is TSWWSYY and CDR2 is QGS. In DNA, the CDR3 is TGTGCTCTTGGGGAACTAATAGACCCCTACCCTGGGGGATTCTGGGACACCCGACAGATGTTTTTC. The encoded protein is CALGELIDPYPGGFWDTRQMFF.

Of note for this clone: This likely stems from a read error, as it lies one base from a far larger clone. The same CDR3 also results from other DNA sequences found in this sample. The chain employs TRDV1 and TRDJ1, with D uncertain. Germline V CDR1 and CDR2: TSWWSYY, QGS. This CDR3 contains 13 residues. V lost 3 bases and J lost 3, with 8 bases in between. The CDR3 coding sequence is TGTGCTCTTGGGGACCCAATACCCGATAAACTCATCTTT. Residues: CALGDPIPDKLIF.

Concerning this clone itself: A far larger clone differs by one base, so this is likely a read error. The genes are TRDV2 and TRDJ2, with TRDD3 identical over 7 bases. The germline CDR1 and CDR2 sequences are GEAIGNYY and EKD. The CDR3 runs to 16 residues. V shed 3 bases, J shed 12 bases, and the junction held 18 bases outside the gene matches. The CDR3 spells CACDPRGGFGTDKLFF. The CDR3 DNA sequence: TGTGCCTGTGACCCAAGAGGGGGATTCGGCACCGATAAACTCTTCTTT.

Notes on this clone: A single base is all that separates this from a far larger clone, so a read error is likely. The chain carries TRAV14/DV4 and TRDJ1; 13 bases agree with TRDD3. Germline trimming cut 2 bases from V and 1 base from J; bases unmatched to any gene: 19. The V gene's germline CDR1 is TSDPSYG and CDR2 QGSYDQQN (reference sequence). This CDR3 spans 22 amino acids. The CDR3: CAMREPAFLWYWGIRLTDKLIF. CDR3 in DNA: TGTGCAATGAGAGAGCCTGCCTTCCTATGGTACTGGGGGATACGCCTCACCGATAAACTCATCTTT.

This clone is judged large. The V call is TRDV1, the J call TRDJ1, with a weak D call TRDD3 (6 bases). Germline CDR1 TSWWSYY, CDR2 QGS. The CDR3 has 22 amino acids. V shed 0 bases and J shed 0 bases, with 29 bases lying between them. CDR3 in amino acids: CALGELWVPSCWGSPYTDKLIF. Written as DNA, the CDR3 is TGTGCTCTTGGGGAACTATGGGTTCCCTCCTGCTGGGGATCGCCCTACACCGATAAACTCATCTTT.